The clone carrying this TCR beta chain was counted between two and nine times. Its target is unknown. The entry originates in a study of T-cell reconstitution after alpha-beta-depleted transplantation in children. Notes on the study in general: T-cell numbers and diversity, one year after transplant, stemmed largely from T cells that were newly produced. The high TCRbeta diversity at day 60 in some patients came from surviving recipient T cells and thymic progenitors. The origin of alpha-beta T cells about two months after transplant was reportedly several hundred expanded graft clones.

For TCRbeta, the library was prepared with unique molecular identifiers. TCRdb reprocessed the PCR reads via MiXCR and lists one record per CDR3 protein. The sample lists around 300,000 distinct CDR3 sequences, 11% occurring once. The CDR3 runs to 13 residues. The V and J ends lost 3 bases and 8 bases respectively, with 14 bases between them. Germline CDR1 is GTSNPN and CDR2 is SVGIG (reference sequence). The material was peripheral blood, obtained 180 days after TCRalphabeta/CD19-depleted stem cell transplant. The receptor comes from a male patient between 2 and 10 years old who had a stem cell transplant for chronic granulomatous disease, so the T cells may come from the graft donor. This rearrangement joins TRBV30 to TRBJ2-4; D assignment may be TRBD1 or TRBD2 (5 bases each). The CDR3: CAWRHGARDIQYF. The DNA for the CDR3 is TGTGCCTGGAGACACGGGGCGCGGGACATTCAGTACTTC.